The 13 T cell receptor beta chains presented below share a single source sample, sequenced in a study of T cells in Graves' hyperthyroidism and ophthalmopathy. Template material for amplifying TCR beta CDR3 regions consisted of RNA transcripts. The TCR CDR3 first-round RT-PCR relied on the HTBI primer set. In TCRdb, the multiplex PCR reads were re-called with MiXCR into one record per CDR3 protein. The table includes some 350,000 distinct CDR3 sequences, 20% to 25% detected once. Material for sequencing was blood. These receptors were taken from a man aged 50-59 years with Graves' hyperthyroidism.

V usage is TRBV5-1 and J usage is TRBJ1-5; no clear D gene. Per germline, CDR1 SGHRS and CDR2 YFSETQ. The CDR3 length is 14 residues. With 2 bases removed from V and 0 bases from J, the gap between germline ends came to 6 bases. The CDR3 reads CASSFGDSNQPQHF. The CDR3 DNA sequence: TGCGCCAGCAGCTTCGGGGATAGCAATCAGCCCCAGCATTTT.

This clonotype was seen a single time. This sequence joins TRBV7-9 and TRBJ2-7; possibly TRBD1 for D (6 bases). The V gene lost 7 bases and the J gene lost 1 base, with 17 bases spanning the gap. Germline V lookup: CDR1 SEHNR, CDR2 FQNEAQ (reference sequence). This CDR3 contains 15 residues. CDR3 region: CASKVGLDSSYEQYF. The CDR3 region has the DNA TGTGCCAGCAAAGTTGGTTTGGACAGTTCCTACGAGCAGTACTTC.

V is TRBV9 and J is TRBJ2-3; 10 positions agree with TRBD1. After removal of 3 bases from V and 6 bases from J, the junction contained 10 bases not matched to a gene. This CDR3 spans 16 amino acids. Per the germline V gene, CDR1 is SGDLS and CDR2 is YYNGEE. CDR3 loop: CASSERTGGLTDTQYF. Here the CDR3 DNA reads TGTGCCAGCAGCGAGCGGACAGGGGGTTTGACGGATACGCAGTATTTT.

The CDR3 reads CASSLWGLAGGTDTQYF. Here the CDR3 DNA reads TGCGCCAGCAGCTTGTGGGGACTAGCGGGAGGCACAGATACGCAGTATTTT. The chain is built from TRBV5-1 and TRBJ2-3; TRBD2 agrees at 14 bases. The germline V gene encodes CDR1 SGHRS and CDR2 YFSETQ. This CDR3 has 17 residues. V shed 1 base and J 1 base; nucleotides not matched to a gene: 2.

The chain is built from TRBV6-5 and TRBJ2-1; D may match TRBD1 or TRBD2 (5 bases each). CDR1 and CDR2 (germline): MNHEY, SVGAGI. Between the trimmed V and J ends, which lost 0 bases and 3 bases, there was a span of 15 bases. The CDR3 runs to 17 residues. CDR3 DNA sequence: TGTGCCAGCAGTTACTCGGTGAGGGCAGGGCTCTACAATGAGCAGTTCTTC. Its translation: CASSYSVRAGLYNEQFF.

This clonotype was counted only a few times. The CDR3 region is CASSVVSGELFF. The CDR3 bases are TGTGCCAGCAGCGTAGTGTCCGGGGAGCTGTTTTTT. The rearrangement uses TRBV9 and TRBJ2-2; D ambiguous. The length of the CDR3 is 12 residues. The V end was cut by 0 bases, the J end by 6 bases, with 3 bases between. The germline V gene has CDR1 SGDLS and CDR2 YYNGEE.

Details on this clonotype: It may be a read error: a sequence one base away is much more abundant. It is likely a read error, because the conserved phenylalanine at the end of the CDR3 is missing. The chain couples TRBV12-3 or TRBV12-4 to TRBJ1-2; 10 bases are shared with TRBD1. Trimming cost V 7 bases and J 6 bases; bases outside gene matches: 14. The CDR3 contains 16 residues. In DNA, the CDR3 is TGTGCCAGCACCCGAACCGGGACAGGGGTGAATCATGGCTACACCCTC. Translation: CASTRTGTGVNHGYTL.

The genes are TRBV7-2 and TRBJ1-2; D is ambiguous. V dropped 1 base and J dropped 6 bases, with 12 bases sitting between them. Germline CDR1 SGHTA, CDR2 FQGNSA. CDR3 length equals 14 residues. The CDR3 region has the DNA TGTGCCAGCAGCTTAGGAAGGGAACCCCATGGCTACACCTTC. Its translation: CASSLGREPHGYTF.

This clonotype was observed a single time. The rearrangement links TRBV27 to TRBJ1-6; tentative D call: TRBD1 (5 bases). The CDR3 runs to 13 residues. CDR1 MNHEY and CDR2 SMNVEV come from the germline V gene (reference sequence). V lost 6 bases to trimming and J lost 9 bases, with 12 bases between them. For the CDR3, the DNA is TGTGCCAGCAGAACGTTGGGGGTTTCACCCCTCCACTTT. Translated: CASRTLGVSPLHF.

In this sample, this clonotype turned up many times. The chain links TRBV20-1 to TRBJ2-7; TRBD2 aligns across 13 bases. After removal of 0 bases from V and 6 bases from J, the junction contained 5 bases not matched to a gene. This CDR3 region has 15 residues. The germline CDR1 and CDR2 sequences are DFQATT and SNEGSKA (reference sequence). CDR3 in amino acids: CSARDMGLAGPEQYF. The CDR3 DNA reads TGCAGTGCTAGAGATATGGGACTAGCGGGACCCGAGCAGTACTTC.

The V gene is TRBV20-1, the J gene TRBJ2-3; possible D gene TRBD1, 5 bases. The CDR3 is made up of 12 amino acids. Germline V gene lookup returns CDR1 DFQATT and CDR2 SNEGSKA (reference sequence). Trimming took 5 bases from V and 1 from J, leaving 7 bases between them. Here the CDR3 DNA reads TGCAGTGCTCCCAGGGGCACAGATACGCAGTATTTT. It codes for CSAPRGTDTQYF.

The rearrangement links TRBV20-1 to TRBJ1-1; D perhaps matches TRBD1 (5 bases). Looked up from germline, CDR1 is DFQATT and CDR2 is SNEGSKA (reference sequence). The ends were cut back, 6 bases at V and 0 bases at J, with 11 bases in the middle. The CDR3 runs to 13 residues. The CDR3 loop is CSASGLLNTEAFF. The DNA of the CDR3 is TGCAGTGCGTCGGGACTTCTGAACACTGAAGCTTTCTTT.

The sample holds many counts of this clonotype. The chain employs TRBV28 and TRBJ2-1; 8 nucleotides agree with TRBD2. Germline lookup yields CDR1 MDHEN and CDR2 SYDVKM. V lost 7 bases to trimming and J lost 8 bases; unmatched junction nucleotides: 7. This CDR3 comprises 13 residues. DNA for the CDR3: TGTGCCAGCATTGAGCGGGAGTCGCATGAGCAGTTCTTC. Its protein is CASIERESHEQFF. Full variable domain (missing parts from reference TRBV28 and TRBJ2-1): DVKVTQSSRYLVKRTGEKVFLECVQDMDHENMFWYRQDPGLGLRLIYFSYDVKMKEKGDIPEGYSVSREKKERFSLILESASTNQTSMYLCASIERESHEQFFGPGTRLTVL.